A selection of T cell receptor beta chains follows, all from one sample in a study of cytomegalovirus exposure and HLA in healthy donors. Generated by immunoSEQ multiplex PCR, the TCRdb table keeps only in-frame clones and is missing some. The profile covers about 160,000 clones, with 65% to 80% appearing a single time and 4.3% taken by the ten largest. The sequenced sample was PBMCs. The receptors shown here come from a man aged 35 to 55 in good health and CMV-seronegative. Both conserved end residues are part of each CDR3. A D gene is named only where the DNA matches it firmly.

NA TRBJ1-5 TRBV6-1 CASSEGGVGGQPQHF
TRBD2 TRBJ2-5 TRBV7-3 CASSIQWTSGVETQYF
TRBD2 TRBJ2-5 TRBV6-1 CASSESAGAQETQYF
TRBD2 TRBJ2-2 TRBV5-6 CASSFYSAGGPSGELFF
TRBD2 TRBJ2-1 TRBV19 CASSSAGGGYEQFF
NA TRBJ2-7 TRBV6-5 CASSYEAAGGYEQYF
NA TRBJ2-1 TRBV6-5 CASSSGINEQFF
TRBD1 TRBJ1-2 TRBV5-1 CASSYDRGGYTF
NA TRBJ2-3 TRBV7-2 CASSLGPRDTQYF
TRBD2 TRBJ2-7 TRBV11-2 CASSGGAYEQYF
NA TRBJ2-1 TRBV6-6 CASSPLDSYNEQFF
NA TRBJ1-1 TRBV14 CASSQETGNTEAFF
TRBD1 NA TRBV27 CASSGNRGSNEQYF
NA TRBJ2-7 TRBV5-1 CASRTDLDSLSYEQYF
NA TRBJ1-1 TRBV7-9 CASSLDTMNTEAFF
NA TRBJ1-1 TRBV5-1 CASRYGVNTEAFF
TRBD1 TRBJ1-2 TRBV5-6 CASSLPDRGGTF
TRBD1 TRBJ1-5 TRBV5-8 CASSAHRDRGNQPQHF
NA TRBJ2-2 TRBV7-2 CASKPRATGGGAGELFF
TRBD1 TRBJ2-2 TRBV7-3 CASSRGQGRGELFF
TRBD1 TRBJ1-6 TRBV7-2 CASSQGTANSPLHF
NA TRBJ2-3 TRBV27 CASSRRDATDTQYF
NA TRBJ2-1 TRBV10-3 CAASRASETYNEQFF
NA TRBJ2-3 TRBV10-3 CAISESGRGLIDTDTQYF
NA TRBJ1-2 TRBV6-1 CASSEGPRGGYTF
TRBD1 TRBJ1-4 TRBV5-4 CASSTQGQSNEKLFF
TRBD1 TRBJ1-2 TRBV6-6 CASSYRGTAPWGYTF
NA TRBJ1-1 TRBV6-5 CASSYPGNTEAFF
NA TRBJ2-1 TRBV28 CASTSAAEGYNEQFF
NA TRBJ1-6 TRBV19 CASRGGNSPLHF
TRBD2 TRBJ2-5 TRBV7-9 CASSKARGGETQYF
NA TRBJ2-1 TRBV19 CASSIAFEQFF
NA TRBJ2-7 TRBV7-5 CARSFPPTGTPIDYEQYF
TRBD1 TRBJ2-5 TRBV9 CASSPGVSMDRKTQYF
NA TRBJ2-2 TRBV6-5 CASRVGAPGELFF
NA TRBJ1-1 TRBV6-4 CASSDGHGSTEAFF
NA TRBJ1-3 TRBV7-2 CASSSYRVGNTIYF
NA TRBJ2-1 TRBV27 CASSLSRGNEQFF
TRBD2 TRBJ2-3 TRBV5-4 CASSSLAGGIDTQYF
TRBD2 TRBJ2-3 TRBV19 CASRETSGGSTDTQYF
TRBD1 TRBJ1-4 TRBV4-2 CASSQDRAGGGEKLFF
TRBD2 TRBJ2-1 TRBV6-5 CASSLTSGGANEQFF
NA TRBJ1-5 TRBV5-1 CASSKGYNQPQHF
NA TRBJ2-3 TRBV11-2 CASSLVTASTDTQYF
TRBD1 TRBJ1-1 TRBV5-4 CASSPGQGGTEAFF
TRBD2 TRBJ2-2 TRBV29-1 CSVKAAGTGELFF
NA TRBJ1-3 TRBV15 CATGTSPGNTIYF